Listed here are 12 T cell receptor beta chains from one sample, sequenced in a study of siplizumab effects on memory and regulatory T cells. Generated by immunoSEQ multiplex PCR, the TCRdb table keeps only in-frame clones and is missing some. The table includes approximately 120,000 clones, over 85% detected once. Sequenced input: non-Treg CD4+ T cells sorted from blood. The receptor source for this set is a human donor in good health.

This clone was counted a single time. The V call is TRBV19, the J call TRBJ1-2, with 10 bases matching TRBD1. The CDR3 totals 14 residues. Germline loops: CDR1 LNHDA, CDR2 SQIVND (reference sequence). Unmatched junction bases numbered 2, after V lost 5 bases and J lost 2 bases. In DNA form, the CDR3 reads TGTGCCAGTAGTTCGGGACAGGGGAACTATGGCTACACCTTC. Translation: CASSSGQGNYGYTF. Filled out from reference TRBV19 and TRBJ1-2, the complete variable domain reads DGGITQSPKYLFRKEGQNVTLSCEQNLNHDAMYWYRQDPGQGLRLIYYSQIVNDFQKGDIAEGYSVSREKKESFPLTVTSAQKNPTAFYLCASSSGQGNYGYTFGSGTRLTVV.

V is TRBV6-1 and J is TRBJ2-1; 10 bases align to TRBD2. CDR3 size: 16 residues. After removal of 4 bases from V and 8 bases from J, the junction contained 11 bases not matched to a gene. The germline gives CDR1 MNHNS, CDR2 SASEGT. In nucleotides, the CDR3 is TGTGCCAGCAGTGGATGGAGCGGGGGGGCCGGCGATGAGCAGTTCTTC. This encodes CASSGWSGGAGDEQFF.

This chain joins TRBV4-3 and TRBJ2-1; possible D gene TRBD1, 6 bases. Trimming pared 2 bases from V and 4 bases from J, leaving 15 bases between. The length of the CDR3 is 16 residues. The germline V gene encodes CDR1 LGHNA and CDR2 YSLEER. CDR3 sequence: CASSQPYRDWYNEQFF. CDR3 sequence (DNA): TGCGCCAGCAGCCAACCCTACAGGGATTGGTACAATGAGCAGTTCTTC.

J is TRBJ1-5 and V is TRBV27; 7 bases match TRBD1. Losses at the gene ends were 8 bases for V and 4 bases for J; bases not matched to a gene: 11. Germline CDR1 is MNHEY and CDR2 is SMNVEV (reference sequence). The CDR3 is made up of 15 amino acids. The CDR3 region has the DNA TGTGCCAGCGGGATACAGGGGAGCGCGAATCAGCCCCAGCATTTT. It yields the protein CASGIQGSANQPQHF.

The chain carries TRBV20-1 and TRBJ2-3; D uncertain. Germline V gene data show CDR1 as DFQATT and CDR2 as SNEGSKA (reference sequence). This CDR3 is built from 11 residues. V lost 6 bases and J lost 3, with 7 bases in between. CDR3 sequence: CSATLTDTQYF. The CDR3 DNA reads as TGCAGTGCAACCCTAACAGATACGCAGTATTTT.

J is TRBJ2-3 and V is TRBV5-1; TRBD2 agrees at 7 bases. V lost 2 bases to trimming and J lost 4 bases; unmatched junction nucleotides: 4. From germline, CDR1 is SGHRS and CDR2 YFSETQ. This CDR3 has 14 amino acids. The CDR3 is CASSLAGYPDTQYF. CDR3 nucleotides: TGCGCCAGCAGCTTAGCGGGGTATCCAGATACGCAGTATTTT.

The genes are TRBV6-1 and TRBJ2-7; D may be TRBD1 or TRBD2 (5 bases each). V lost 10 bases to trimming and J lost 1 base, with 20 bases between them. The germline V gene has CDR1 MNHNS and CDR2 SASEGT. The CDR3 consists of 15 residues. The CDR3 reads CATNPPGAPSYEQYF. As DNA, the CDR3 is TGTGCCACCAACCCCCCCGGGGCTCCTTCCTACGAGCAGTACTTC.

J is TRBJ2-2 and V is TRBV18; TRBD1 aligns across 8 bases. Germline V CDR1 and CDR2: KGHSH, LQKENI. The junction had 3 bases not matched to a gene; V was cut back by 4 bases and J by 2 bases. This CDR3 region has 15 residues. Written as DNA, the CDR3 is TGTGCCAGCTCACTCGGACAGGGAAACACCGGGGAGCTGTTTTTT. It is translated as CASSLGQGNTGELFF. Together with reference TRBV18 and TRBJ2-2, the CDR3 gives the full variable domain: NAGVMQNPRHLVRRRGQEARLRCSPMKGHSHVYWYRQLPEEGLKFMVYLQKENIIDESGMPKERFSAEFPKEGPSILRIQQVVRGDSAAYFCASSLGQGNTGELFFGEGSRLTVL.

Turning to this clone: The junction shows a germline mismatch at one end, possibly a read error. The V and J genes are TRBV15 and TRBJ1-1; the match to TRBD1 covers 9 bases. There are 14 residues in the CDR3. CDR1 and CDR2 from the germline V gene are LNHNV and YYDKDF (reference sequence). The DNA of the CDR3 is TGTGCCACAAGCAGGGACAGGGCGAGAACTGAAGCTTTCTTT. It yields the protein CATSRDRARTEAFF.

This rearrangement joins TRBV27 to TRBJ2-5; 8 bases fit TRBD2. The CDR3 has 14 residues. Germline CDR1 and CDR2: MNHEY and SMNVEV (reference sequence). Trimming removed 6 bases from V and 2 bases from J; junction bases left unmatched: 5. The CDR3 DNA reads TGTGCCAGCAGCCGGGGGGGGAATCAAGAGACCCAGTACTTC. Translating it yields CASSRGGNQETQYF.

The chain combines TRBV18 with TRBJ2-7; possible D gene TRBD1, 6 bases. The CDR3 covers 14 residues. Germline V gene data show CDR1 as KGHSH and CDR2 as LQKENI. V was trimmed by 3 bases and J by 2 bases, leaving 11 bases between them. CDR3 in amino acids: CASSPSGTPYEQYF. The CDR3 DNA sequence: TGTGCCAGCTCACCTTCCGGGACACCCTACGAGCAGTACTTC.

The V call is TRBV9, the J call TRBJ1-3; D uncertain. The CDR3 spans 16 residues. Trimming took off 4 bases at V and 2 bases at J, with 16 bases between the two ends. In germline, CDR1 is SGDLS, CDR2 YYNGEE. The CDR3 region has the DNA TGTGCCAGCAGCCCCCCCGGTTGGAGCGCTGGAAACACCATATATTTT. This translates into CASSPPGWSAGNTIYF.